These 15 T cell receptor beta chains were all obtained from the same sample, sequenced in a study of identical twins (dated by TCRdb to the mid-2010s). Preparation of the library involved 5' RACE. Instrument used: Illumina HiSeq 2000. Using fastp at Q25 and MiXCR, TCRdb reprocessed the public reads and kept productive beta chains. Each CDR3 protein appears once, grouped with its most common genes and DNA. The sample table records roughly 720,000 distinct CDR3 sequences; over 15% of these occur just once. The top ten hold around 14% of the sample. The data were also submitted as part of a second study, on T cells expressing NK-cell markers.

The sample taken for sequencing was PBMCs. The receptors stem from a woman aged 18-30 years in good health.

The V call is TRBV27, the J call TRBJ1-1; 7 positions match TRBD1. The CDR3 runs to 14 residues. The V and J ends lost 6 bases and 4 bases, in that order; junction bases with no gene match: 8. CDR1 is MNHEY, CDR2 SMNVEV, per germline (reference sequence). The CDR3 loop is CASRVAAGGTEAFF. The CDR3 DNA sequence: TGTGCCAGCAGGGTTGCCGCAGGGGGCACTGAAGCTTTCTTT.

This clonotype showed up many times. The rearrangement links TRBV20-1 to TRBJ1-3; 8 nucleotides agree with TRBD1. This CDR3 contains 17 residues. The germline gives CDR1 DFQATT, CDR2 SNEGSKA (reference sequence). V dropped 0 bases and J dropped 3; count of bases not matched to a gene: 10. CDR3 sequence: CSARDGLQGDGGNTIYF. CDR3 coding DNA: TGCAGTGCTAGAGATGGGCTACAGGGGGATGGTGGAAACACCATATATTTT.

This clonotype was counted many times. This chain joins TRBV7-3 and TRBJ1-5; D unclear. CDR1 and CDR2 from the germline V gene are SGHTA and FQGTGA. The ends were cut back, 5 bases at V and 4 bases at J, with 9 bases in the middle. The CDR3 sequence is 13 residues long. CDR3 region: CASSEDVNQPQHF. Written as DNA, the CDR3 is TGTGCCAGCAGCGAGGACGTAAATCAGCCCCAGCATTTT. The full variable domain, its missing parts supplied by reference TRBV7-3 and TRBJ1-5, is GAGVSQTPSNKVTEKGKYVELRCDPISGHTALYWYRQSLGQGPEFLIYFQGTGAADDSGLPNDRFFAVRPEGSVSTLKIQRTERGDSAVYLCASSEDVNQPQHFGDGTRLSIL.

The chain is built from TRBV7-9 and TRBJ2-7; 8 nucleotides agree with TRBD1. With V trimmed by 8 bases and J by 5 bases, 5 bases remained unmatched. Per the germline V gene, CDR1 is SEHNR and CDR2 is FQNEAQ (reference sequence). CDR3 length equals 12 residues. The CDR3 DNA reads TGTGCCAGCCAGGGACAGGCCAACGAGCAGTACTTC. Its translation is CASQGQANEQYF.

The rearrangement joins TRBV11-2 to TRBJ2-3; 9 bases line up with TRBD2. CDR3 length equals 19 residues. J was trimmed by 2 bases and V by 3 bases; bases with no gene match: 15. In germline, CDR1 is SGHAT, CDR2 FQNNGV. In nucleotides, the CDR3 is TGTGCCAGCAGCTTCCCCCTTAACATAGCGGGAGCACCCACAGATACGCAGTATTTT. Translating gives CASSFPLNIAGAPTDTQYF.

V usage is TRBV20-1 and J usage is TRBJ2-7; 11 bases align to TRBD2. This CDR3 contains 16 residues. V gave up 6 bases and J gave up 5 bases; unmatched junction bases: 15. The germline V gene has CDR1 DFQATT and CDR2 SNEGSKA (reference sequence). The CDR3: CSAVSVSGGAGDEQYF. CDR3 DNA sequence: TGCAGTGCCGTATCAGTTAGCGGGGGGGCTGGCGACGAGCAGTACTTC.

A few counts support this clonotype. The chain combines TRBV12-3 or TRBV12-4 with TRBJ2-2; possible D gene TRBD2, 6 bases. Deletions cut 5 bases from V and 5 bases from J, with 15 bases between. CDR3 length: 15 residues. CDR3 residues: CASSPTRGGTGELFF. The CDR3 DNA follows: TGTGCCAGCAGTCCTACAAGGGGAGGAACCGGGGAGCTGTTTTTT.

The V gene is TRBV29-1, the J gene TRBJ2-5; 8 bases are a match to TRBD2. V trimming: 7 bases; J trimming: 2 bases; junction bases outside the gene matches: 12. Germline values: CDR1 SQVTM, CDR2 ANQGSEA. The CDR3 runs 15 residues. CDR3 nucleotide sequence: TGCAGCGGCCGGAGGGAAGCGGGGGATCAAGAGACCCAGTACTTC. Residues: CSGRREAGDQETQYF.

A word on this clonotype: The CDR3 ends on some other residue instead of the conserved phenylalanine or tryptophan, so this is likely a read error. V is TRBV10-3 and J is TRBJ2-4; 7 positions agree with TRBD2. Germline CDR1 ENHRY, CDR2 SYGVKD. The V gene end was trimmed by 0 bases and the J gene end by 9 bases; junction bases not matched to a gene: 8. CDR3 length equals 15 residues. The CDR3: CAISESGREVRIQYS. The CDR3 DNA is TGTGCCATCAGTGAGTCGGGTCGGGAGGTCCGCATTCAGTACTCC.

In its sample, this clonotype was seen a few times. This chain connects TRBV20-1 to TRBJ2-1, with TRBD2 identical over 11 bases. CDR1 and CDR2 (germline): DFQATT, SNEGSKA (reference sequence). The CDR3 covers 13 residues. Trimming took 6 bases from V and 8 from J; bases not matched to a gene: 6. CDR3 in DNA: TGCAGTGCGACCCTAGCGGGAGGTTATGAGCAGTTCTTC. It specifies CSATLAGGYEQFF.

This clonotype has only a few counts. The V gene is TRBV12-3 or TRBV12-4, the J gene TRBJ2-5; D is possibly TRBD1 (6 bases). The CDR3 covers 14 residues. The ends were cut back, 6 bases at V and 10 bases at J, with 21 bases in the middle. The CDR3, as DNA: TGTGCCAGCAGAGAATCCGGAGCTATAGGGGGCCAGTACTTC. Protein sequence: CASRESGAIGGQYF.

CDR3 DNA: TGTGCCACCAGCGGTGATTATACGCAGTATTTT. It specifies CATSGDYTQYF. This chain joins TRBV15 and TRBJ2-3; D is undetermined. V was clipped by 5 bases and J by 7 bases, with 7 bases between them. CDR1 and CDR2 (germline): LNHNV, YYDKDF (reference sequence). The CDR3 length is 11 residues.

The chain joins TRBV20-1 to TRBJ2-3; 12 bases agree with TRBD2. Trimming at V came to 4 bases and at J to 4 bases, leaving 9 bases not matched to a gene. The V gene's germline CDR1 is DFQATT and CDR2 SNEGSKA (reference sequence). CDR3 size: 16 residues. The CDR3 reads CSATVPSGGAADTQYF. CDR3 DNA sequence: TGCAGTGCTACCGTTCCTAGCGGGGGGGCCGCAGATACGCAGTATTTT.

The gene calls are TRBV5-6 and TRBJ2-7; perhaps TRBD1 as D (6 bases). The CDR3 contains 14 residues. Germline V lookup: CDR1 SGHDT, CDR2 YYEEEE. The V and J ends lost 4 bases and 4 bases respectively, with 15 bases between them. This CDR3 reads CASSNTGTRYEQYF. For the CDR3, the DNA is TGTGCCAGCAGCAATACCGGGACACGGTACGAGCAGTACTTC.

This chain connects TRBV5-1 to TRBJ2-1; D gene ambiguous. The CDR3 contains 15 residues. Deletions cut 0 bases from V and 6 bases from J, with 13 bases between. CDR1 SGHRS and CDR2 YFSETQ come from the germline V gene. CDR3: CASSLDRALRNEQFF. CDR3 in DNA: TGCGCCAGCAGCTTGGATCGCGCGCTCCGCAATGAGCAGTTCTTC.